These T cell receptor beta chains were read from a single sample in a study of T cells in Graves' hyperthyroidism and ophthalmopathy. TCRdb re-derived calls from the multiplex PCR reads in MiXCR, one entry per CDR3 protein. The top ten clones hold roughly 7.7% of a sample with 530,000 or so distinct CDR3 sequences, 46% of them seen once. The sample taken for sequencing was peripheral blood or thyroid tissue (not recorded which). The receptors stem from a woman aged 18-29 years with Graves' hyperthyroidism. The CDR3 runs from the conserved cysteine through the conserved F or W. D genes are given only for firm matches. Not all rows give a size; the values are once, few, many and, for expanded clones, a class.

>TRBJ1-2|NA|TRBV3-1|few
CASSHLQGSGGYTF
TGTGCCAGCAGCCACCTACAGGGAAGCGGCGGCTACACCTTC
>TRBJ2-5|TRBD1|TRBV29-1|NA
CSVEGQGQETQYF
TGCAGCGTTGAAGGACAGGGGCAAGAGACCCAGTACTTC
>TRBJ1-1|NA|TRBV6-4|many
CASSASGDTEAFF
TGTGCCAGCAGTGCCTCGGGGGACACTGAAGCTTTCTTT
>TRBJ2-2|NA|TRBV7-2|NA
CASSLGLAPGSCFF
NA
>TRBJ2-7|NA|TRBV4-1|many
CASSRGQLYEQYF
TGCGCCAGCAGCCGGGGACAACTCTACGAGCAGTACTTC
>TRBJ1-2|TRBD1|TRBV29-1|NA
CSVEEGQGDGYTF
TGCAGCGTAGAGGAGGGACAGGGCGATGGCTACACCTTC
>TRBJ1-5|NA|TRBV12-3/TRBV12-4|many
CASSVQDSNQPQHF
TGTGCCAGCAGTGTACAGGATAGCAATCAGCCCCAGCATTTT
>TRBJ1-3|TRBD1|TRBV6-5|NA
CASSSSGTGDGYTIYF
TGTGCCAGCAGTTCCTCAGGGACAGGGGATGGCTACACCATATATTTT
>TRBJ2-5|NA|TRBV30|many
CAWTGWEETQYF
TGTGCCTGGACAGGGTGGGAAGAGACCCAGTACTTC
>TRBJ2-7|TRBD2|TRBV25-1|NA
CASSEGRAHEQYF
TGTGCCAGCAGTGAAGGGAGGGCCCACGAGCAGTACTTC
>TRBJ2-2|TRBD2|TRBV7-3|NA
CASSYSGRGELFF
TGTGCCAGCAGCTATAGCGGGAGGGGGGAGCTGTTTTTT
>TRBJ2-7|NA|TRBV6-1|many
CASKGVTGTSYEQYF
TGTGCCAGCAAGGGGGTAACGGGAACGTCCTACGAGCAGTACTTC
>TRBJ2-7|NA|TRBV2|many
CASRSPPTGSEQYF
TGTGCCAGCAGGTCTCCCCCCACAGGGAGCGAGCAGTACTTC
>TRBJ2-7|TRBD2|TRBV13|NA
CASSSNSLAGWYRGHEQYF
TGTGCCAGCAGTTCCAATTCTCTAGCGGGATGGTATCGGGGGCACGAGCAGTACTTC
>TRBJ2-5|NA|TRBV29-1|NA
CSAPTVETQYF
TGCAGCGCACCGACAGTGGAGACCCAGTACTTC
>TRBJ2-3|TRBD1|TRBV2|NA
CAGSRDRSPDTQYF
TGTGCCGGTTCCCGGGACAGGAGCCCAGATACGCAGTATTTT
>TRBJ1-1|NA|TRBV20-1|NA
CSLAAGGTEAFF
TGCAGTTTGGCGGCAGGCGGAACTGAAGCTTTCTTT
>TRBJ2-7|TRBD1|TRBV4-1|NA
CASSTWGTGGRSYEQYF
TGCGCCAGCAGCACTTGGGGCACAGGGGGAAGGTCCTACGAGCAGTACTTC
>TRBJ2-6|NA|TRBV19|NA
CASSIGTSGANVLTF
TGTGCCAGTAGTATAGGGACCTCTGGGGCCAACGTCCTGACTTTC
>TRBJ1-2|NA|TRBV7-9|once
CACNPGLTYGYTF
TGTGCCTGCAATCCGGGACTGACGTATGGCTACACCTTC
>TRBJ2-5|NA|TRBV29-1|few
CSVGLALEETQYF
TGCAGCGTTGGGCTAGCGCTGGAGGAGACCCAGTACTTC
>TRBJ1-2|NA|TRBV24-1|NA
CATSDRGSGYTF
TGTGCCACCAGTGATCGGGGAAGCGGCTACACCTTC
>TRBJ2-7|TRBD2|TRBV7-9|few
CASSLYSGTSRGAFYEQYF
TGTGCCAGCAGCCTGTACTCCGGGACTAGCAGGGGGGCCTTCTACGAGCAGTACTTC
>TRBJ1-6|NA|TRBV12-3/TRBV12-4|many
CASSGVESPLHF
TGTGCCAGCAGTGGGGTCGAGTCACCCCTCCACTTT
>TRBJ2-6|TRBD1|TRBV29-1|NA
CSVRAGGAGANVLTF
TGCAGCGTTAGGGCAGGGGGAGCTGGGGCCAACGTCCTGACTTTC
>TRBJ1-2|NA|TRBV20-1|many
CRGAVPNYGYTF
TGCAGAGGGGCTGTTCCTAACTATGGCTACACCTTC
>TRBJ2-1|NA|TRBV2|NA
CASGLDPPKYNEQFF
TGTGCCAGCGGCCTCGACCCCCCCAAGTACAATGAGCAGTTCTTC
>TRBJ2-7|TRBD2|TRBV28|NA
CASSSHSGRDEQYF
TGTGCCAGCAGTTCTCACAGCGGGAGGGACGAGCAGTACTTC
>TRBJ2-5|TRBD2|TRBV10-3|NA
CAISGGLAGVGTQYF
TGTGCCATCAGTGGGGGACTAGCGGGAGTAGGGACCCAGTACTTC